This passage covers 18 T cell receptor beta chains from one sample sequenced in a study of HIV-infected patients and healthy controls. cDNA was made from 500 ng RNA using alpha and beta constant primers. Alpha and beta chain libraries were made separately by chain-specific third strand synthesis with multiplexing indices. TCRdb called the 5' RACE reads again in MiXCR, with one record for every CDR3 protein. Here the sample spans approximately 11,000 distinct CDR3 sequences, 8% to 9.5% being singletons. All unsorted peripheral T cells were captured because whole blood was used without fractionation. The sequencing used blood, collected before antiretroviral therapy. The receptor source for this set is an adult with HIV infection. The donor label of this sample is uncertain.

Many counts were recorded for this clonotype. The CDR3 is CSVDKGTLAKNIQYF. The CDR3 DNA is TGCAGCGTTGATAAGGGGACTTTAGCCAAAAACATTCAGTACTTC. V and J are TRBV29-1 and TRBJ2-4, with a tentative D call TRBD2 (6 bases). V shed 3 bases and J shed 0 bases, with 12 bases lying between them. The germline gives CDR1 SQVTM, CDR2 ANQGSEA. This CDR3 comprises 15 residues.

The genes are TRBV5-4 and TRBJ2-1; the D is unclear. V was pared by 0 bases and J by 0 bases, with 10 bases between. The CDR3 is made up of 16 amino acids. Germline assignment: CDR1 SGHNT and CDR2 YYREEE (reference sequence). CDR3 protein: CASSLEQTHSYNEQFF. As DNA, the CDR3 is TGTGCCAGCAGCTTGGAACAGACACACTCCTACAATGAGCAGTTCTTC.

In this sample, this clonotype is medium-sized. The CDR3 DNA sequence: TGTGCCAGCAGTCCGGGGGTAAATTCACCCCTCCACTTT. As protein: CASSPGVNSPLHF. The V and J genes are TRBV25-1 and TRBJ1-6, with D tentatively TRBD1 (5 bases). The germline CDR1 and CDR2 sequences are MGHDK and SYGVNS. The length of the CDR3 is 13 residues. V gave up 5 bases and J gave up 7 bases, with 9 bases separating them.

By share, this clonotype ranks as medium-sized. V is TRBV12-3 or TRBV12-4 and J is TRBJ2-4, with D tentatively TRBD1 (6 bases). This CDR3 is 16 amino acids long. V dropped 5 bases and J dropped 0 bases, with 14 bases sitting between them. CDR3 DNA: TGTGCCAGCAGTGTCCGGGACATCGTAGCCAAAAACATTCAGTACTTC. It codes for CASSVRDIVAKNIQYF.

This clonotype came up many times. The J gene is TRBJ1-5, the V gene TRBV28; TRBD1 might be the D (5 bases). CDR1 is MDHEN and CDR2 is SYDVKM in the germline V gene. The CDR3 is 13 amino acids. The DNA for the CDR3 is TGTGGCTCTCGGGGGTCCAGCAATCAGCCCCAGCATTTT. It yields the protein CGSRGSSNQPQHF.

This clonotype was recorded many times. This chain connects TRBV30 to TRBJ2-1; TRBD2 agrees at 9 bases. The CDR3 has 14 residues. Germline CDR1 GTSNPN, CDR2 SVGIG (reference sequence). The junction had 2 bases not matched to a gene; V was cut back by 1 base and J by 4 bases. CDR3 nucleotides: TGTGCCTGGAGTGGACTAGCGGTTTACAATGAGCAGTTCTTC. Its protein product is CAWSGLAVYNEQFF.

The chain links TRBV6-5 to TRBJ2-7, with a possible D match to TRBD2 (5 bases). From germline, CDR1 is MNHEY and CDR2 SVGAGI. Trimming pared 2 bases from V and 6 bases from J, leaving 11 bases between. The CDR3 has 13 amino acids. As DNA, the CDR3 is TGTGCCAGCAGTTACACCTCTAGCCGCGAGCAGTACTTC. This translates into CASSYTSSREQYF.

This clonotype is labeled as medium-sized. The chain links TRBV11-2 to TRBJ2-1; no firm D call. Deletions cut 0 bases from V and 9 bases from J, with 9 bases between. This CDR3 comprises 13 residues. Germline assignment: CDR1 SGHAT and CDR2 FQNNGV. The CDR3 protein is CASSLENFGEQFF. The CDR3 bases are TGTGCCAGCAGCTTAGAGAATTTCGGTGAGCAGTTCTTC.

This clonotype rates as medium-sized (0.01 to 0.1%). The J gene is TRBJ1-4, the V gene TRBV30; D unresolved. Germline CDR1 reads GTSNPN; CDR2 reads SVGIG (reference sequence). Trimming shortened V by 1 base and J by 3 bases, and 15 bases separated the two germline ends. The CDR3 length is 16 residues. The chain's CDR3 is CAWSAWELGANEKLFF. The CDR3 DNA is TGTGCCTGGAGTGCTTGGGAACTGGGAGCTAATGAAAAACTGTTTTTT.

This clonotype was seen at least ten times. The chain links TRBV5-6 to TRBJ1-1; possibly TRBD1 for D (5 bases). The CDR3 has 15 amino acids. Trimming removed 0 bases at V and 4 bases at J, with 13 bases between. Germline assignment: CDR1 SGHDT and CDR2 YYEEEE. CDR3: CASSLVSGGGTEAFF. Written as DNA, the CDR3 is TGTGCCAGCAGCTTGGTCTCGGGGGGGGGCACTGAAGCTTTCTTT.

This clonotype came up many times. This rearrangement joins TRBV29-1 to TRBJ2-1; D not resolved. The CDR3 has 13 residues. CDR1 is SQVTM, CDR2 ANQGSEA, per germline. V lost 3 bases to trimming and J lost 4 bases, with 10 bases between them. Written as DNA, the CDR3 is TGCAGCGTTGATTTGGCGGCGTACAATGAGCAGTTCTTC. Translated: CSVDLAAYNEQFF.

This clonotype was found a few times. The chain joins TRBV19 to TRBJ1-5, with D hard to call. This CDR3 has 15 residues. Germline lookup yields CDR1 LNHDA and CDR2 SQIVND (reference sequence). The V end was cut by 3 bases, the J end by 4 bases, with 13 bases between. CDR3 amino acids: CASSISSARNQPQHF. CDR3 nucleotide sequence: TGTGCCAGTAGTATCTCCTCGGCAAGGAATCAGCCCCAGCATTTT.

At least ten counts were recorded for this clonotype. The genes are TRBV20-1 and TRBJ2-5; D remains ambiguous. From germline, CDR1 is DFQATT and CDR2 SNEGSKA (reference sequence). The CDR3 has 16 amino acids. Trimming took 0 bases from V and 0 from J, leaving 14 bases between them. The CDR3 DNA reads TGCAGTGCTAGAGAAGAGGAGCTGGGGTACCAAGAGACCCAGTACTTC. It codes for CSAREEELGYQETQYF.

The V call is TRBV7-2, the J call TRBJ1-1; D unclear. CDR3 size: 15 residues. V lost 1 base and J lost 4, with 13 bases in between. Germline V gene lookup returns CDR1 SGHTA and CDR2 FQGNSA. CDR3: CASSLVSAGSTEAFF. The CDR3 bases are TGTGCCAGCAGCTTAGTGAGTGCTGGGAGCACTGAAGCTTTCTTT. Full variable domain (outside the CDR3, taken from reference TRBV7-2 and TRBJ1-1): GAGVSQSPSNKVTEKGKDVELRCDPISGHTALYWYRQSLGQGLEFLIYFQGNSAPDKSGLPSDRFSAERTGGSVSTLTIQRTQQEDSAVYLCASSLVSAGSTEAFFGQGTRLTVV.

V gene TRBV30 combines with J gene TRBJ2-7; D call uncertain. V lost 0 bases to trimming and J lost 3 bases, with 12 bases between them. The germline CDR1 and CDR2 sequences are GTSNPN and SVGIG (reference sequence). This CDR3 is built from 14 residues. The CDR3 is CAWSVGGVGYEQYF. CDR3 bases: TGTGCCTGGAGTGTAGGTGGAGTGGGCTACGAGCAGTACTTC.

CDR3 protein: CASPLQDRDTEAFF. The CDR3 DNA is TGTGCCAGCCCTCTCCAGGATAGAGATACTGAAGCTTTCTTT. The chain carries TRBV2 and TRBJ1-1; D call uncertain. CDR1 and CDR2 (germline): SNHLY, FYNNEI. The CDR3 runs 14 residues. The V end was cut by 8 bases, the J end by 5 bases, with 18 bases between. Looking up the rest from reference TRBV2 and TRBJ1-1 gives the full variable domain: EPEVTQTPSHQVTQMGQEVILRCVPISNHLYFYWYRQILGQKVEFLVSFYNNEISEKSEIFDDQFSVERPDGSNFTLKIRSTKLEDSAMYFCASPLQDRDTEAFFGQGTRLTVV.

This clonotype was seen a handful of times. This rearrangement joins TRBV11-2 to TRBJ2-7; no reliable D call. The CDR3 spans 11 residues. Germline CDR1 is SGHAT and CDR2 is FQNNGV. Trimming left V 4 bases short and J 3 bases short, with 4 bases between. DNA for the CDR3: TGTGCCAGCAGCTCGTTCTACGAGCAGTACTTC. It yields the protein CASSSFYEQYF.

This clonotype has ten or more counts. The chain employs TRBV5-6 and TRBJ2-7; D not certain. The CDR3 is 13 amino acids. Trimming removed 0 bases at V and 5 bases at J, with 9 bases between. Looked up from germline, CDR1 is SGHDT and CDR2 is YYEEEE. Here the CDR3 DNA reads TGTGCCAGCAGCTTGGCGAACACGGACGAGCAGTACTTC. It yields the protein CASSLANTDEQYF.